Below, one T cell receptor (beta chain) is given with its context. Per germline, CDR1 SGHRS and CDR2 YFSETQ. V dropped 0 bases and J dropped 3 bases, with 9 bases sitting between them. CDR3 size: 14 residues. This entry is derived from a study of control samples from healthy donors and cancer patients. Only in-frame clones appear in the TCRdb table, and some are missing; sequencing was by immunoSEQ multiplex PCR. The sample comprises roughly 49,000 clones, just over 90% of which are singletons, and about 0.74% rests with the top ten. This sequence was found in a young man with colorectal cancer. The sample consisted of PBMCs. The V and J genes are TRBV5-1 and TRBJ1-1; D ambiguous. CDR3 nucleotide sequence: TGCGCCAGCAGCTTGGAAGGAATGCACACTGAAGCTTTCTTT. This sequence encodes CASSLEGMHTEAFF.